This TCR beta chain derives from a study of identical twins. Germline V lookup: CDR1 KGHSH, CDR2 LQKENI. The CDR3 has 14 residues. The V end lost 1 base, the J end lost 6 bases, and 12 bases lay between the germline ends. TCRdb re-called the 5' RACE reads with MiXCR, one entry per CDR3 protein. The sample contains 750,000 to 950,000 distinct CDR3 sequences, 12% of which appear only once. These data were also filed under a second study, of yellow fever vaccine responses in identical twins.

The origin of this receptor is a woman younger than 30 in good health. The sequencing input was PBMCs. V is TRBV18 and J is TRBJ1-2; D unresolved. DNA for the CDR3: TGTGCCAGCTCACCACAAGGGCCAAGAGATGGCTACACCTTC. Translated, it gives CASSPQGPRDGYTF.